This TCR beta chain was recorded in a study of CD8+CD57+ T cells in acquired aplastic anemia. General study points: Overlapping CD8+ CDR3 repertoires of patients and controls contained some 30 shared sequences.

There are a few counts of this clonotype. Its antigen is undetermined. Genomic DNA, serving as template, underwent TCR beta VDJ and CDR3 profiling. TCRdb fed the reads into MiXCR, producing one record per CDR3 protein. The table shows roughly 180,000 distinct CDR3 sequences, with about half occurring only once. Deletions cut 3 bases from V and 11 bases from J, with 10 bases between. Germline assignment: CDR1 SNHLY and CDR2 FYNNEI. This CDR3 has 11 amino acids. The sample taken for sequencing was sorted CD4+, CD8+, or CD8+CD57+ T cells (not recorded which) from PBMCs. V and J are TRBV2 and TRBJ1-1; D is ambiguous. This receptor was taken from a human donor in good health. CDR3 loop: CASSEGGRAFF. The CDR3 coding sequence is TGTGCCAGCAGTGAGGGAGGAAGGGCTTTCTTT.